Each of the 26 T cell receptor beta chains below was sequenced from the same sample in a study of blood T cell repertoires in COVID-19. Sequencing used immunoSEQ multiplex PCR; TCRdb keeps in-frame clones, though not all of them. The sample comprises 130,000 to 150,000 clones, approximately 84% of which are singletons, and around 10% rests with the top ten. The specimen sequenced was peripheral blood. Receptors were obtained from a woman of 80 years or more in a cohort sampled during active or convalescent COVID-19.

The gene calls are TRBV20-1 and TRBJ2-7, with TRBD1 identical over 7 bases. CDR1 is DFQATT, CDR2 SNEGSKA, per germline (reference sequence). This CDR3 has 13 amino acids. Trimming took 3 bases from V and 2 from J; bases not matched to a gene: 4. The CDR3 spells CSASRQGPYEQYF. The CDR3 DNA is TGCAGTGCTAGTCGACAGGGCCCCTACGAGCAGTACTTC.

The V and J genes are TRBV20-1 and TRBJ2-3; D perhaps matches TRBD2 (7 bases). From germline, CDR1 is DFQATT and CDR2 SNEGSKA (reference sequence). Trimming shortened V by 3 bases and J by 2 bases, and 18 bases separated the two germline ends. This CDR3 contains 16 residues. CDR3: CSASPGGLQITDTQYF. DNA for the CDR3: TGCAGTGCTAGTCCGGGGGGCTTACAGATCACAGATACGCAGTATTTT.

The J gene is TRBJ2-3, the V gene TRBV6-5; weak D call: TRBD1 (6 bases). Deletions cut 5 bases from V and 6 bases from J, with 12 bases between. Per the germline V gene, CDR1 is MNHEY and CDR2 is SVGAGI. The CDR3 is 13 residues long. CDR3 DNA: TGTGCCAGCAGTACCAGGGGTTTCGATACGCAGTATTTT. It translates to CASSTRGFDTQYF.

The CDR3 region has the DNA TGTGCCAGCTCACCAACGGACAGTGTGAACACTGAAGCTTTCTTT. This codes for CASSPTDSVNTEAFF. The rearrangement joins TRBV18 to TRBJ1-1; possibly TRBD1 for D (6 bases). This CDR3 contains 15 residues. The V end lost 2 bases, the J end lost 0 bases, and 10 bases lay between the germline ends. Germline CDR1 reads KGHSH; CDR2 reads LQKENI.

The chain combines TRBV2 with TRBJ2-1; perhaps TRBD2 as D (5 bases). The ends were cut back, 8 bases at V and 9 bases at J, with 23 bases in the middle. CDR1 is SNHLY and CDR2 is FYNNEI in the germline V gene. CDR3 length: 15 amino acids. The CDR3, as DNA: TGTGCCAGCGTCAAGGAGCGGATCCAGGACCCTGAGCAGTTCTTC. Amino acid sequence: CASVKERIQDPEQFF.

The chain couples TRBV9 to TRBJ2-1; D is unresolved. The CDR3 consists of 13 residues. Trimming left V 3 bases short and J 3 bases short, with 7 bases between. In germline, CDR1 is SGDLS, CDR2 YYNGEE. This CDR3 reads CASSARYYNEQFF. In DNA, the CDR3 is TGTGCCAGCAGCGCCCGCTACTACAATGAGCAGTTCTTC.

The rearrangement joins TRBV7-2 to TRBJ2-6, with D maybe TRBD1 (5 bases). Germline V CDR1 and CDR2: SGHTA, FQGNSA. Trimming took off 5 bases at V and 3 bases at J, with 8 bases between the two ends. The CDR3 is made up of 14 amino acids. CDR3 sequence (DNA): TGTGCCAGCAGCCAGGGTGGTGGGGCCAACGTCCTGACTTTC. Encoded protein: CASSQGGGANVLTF.

CDR3 sequence reads: CASSLVTVDYGYTF. CDR3 DNA: TGTGCCAGCAGCTTAGTCACAGTTGACTATGGCTACACCTTC. V is TRBV7-9 and J is TRBJ1-2; no definite D call. Between the trimmed V and J ends, which lost 1 base and 3 bases, there was a span of 9 bases. The CDR3 consists of 14 residues. CDR1 and CDR2 (germline): SEHNR, FQNEAQ (reference sequence).

The rearrangement uses TRBV9 and TRBJ2-2; D gene uncertain. Germline CDR1 SGDLS, CDR2 YYNGEE. The CDR3 contains 18 residues. The V gene lost 4 bases and the J gene lost 0 bases, with 19 bases spanning the gap. CDR3 region: CASSPDKYGLANTGELFF. The CDR3 DNA is TGTGCCAGCAGCCCCGATAAATACGGTCTCGCGAACACCGGGGAGCTGTTTTTT.

The chain uses TRBV5-1 and TRBJ2-3; D gene ambiguous. Trimming cost V 5 bases and J 5 bases, with 9 bases left between them. The V gene's germline CDR1 is SGHRS and CDR2 YFSETQ. This CDR3 is built from 12 residues. This CDR3 reads CASRLNLDTQYF. The CDR3 DNA follows: TGCGCCAGCAGACTTAACTTAGATACGCAGTATTTT.

The chain couples TRBV7-9 to TRBJ2-5; 8 bases are a match to TRBD2. Germline V gene lookup returns CDR1 SEHNR and CDR2 FQNEAQ (reference sequence). J gave up 5 bases and V 10 bases, and 12 bases lay outside the gene matches. This CDR3 comprises 14 residues. CDR3 DNA: TGTGCCATTAGGGCGGGACTAGTCGGCGAGACCCAGTACTTC. Its protein product is CAIRAGLVGETQYF.

CDR3 region: CASSPIDQGREKLFF. The CDR3, as DNA: TGTGCCAGCAGTCCCATAGATCAGGGCAGGGAAAAACTGTTTTTT. V gene TRBV6-5 combines with J gene TRBJ1-4, with TRBD1 as a possible D gene (5 bases). Trimming took off 5 bases at V and 8 bases at J, with 18 bases between the two ends. The length of the CDR3 is 15 residues. Looked up from germline, CDR1 is MNHEY and CDR2 is SVGAGI.

This clone came up once. This sequence joins TRBV7-9 and TRBJ1-1, with TRBD1 matching 9 bases. V dropped 2 bases and J dropped 5; count of bases not matched to a gene: 3. CDR1 and CDR2 from the germline V gene are SEHNR and FQNEAQ (reference sequence). The CDR3 spans 14 residues. The CDR3 DNA sequence: TGTGCCAGCAGCTTAACAGGGGGCAGAACTGAAGCTTTCTTT. It specifies CASSLTGGRTEAFF. Variable domain in full (rest from reference TRBV7-9 and TRBJ1-1): DTGVSQNPRHKITKRGQNVTFRCDPISEHNRLYWYRQTLGQGPEFLTYFQNEAQLEKSRLLSDRFSAERPKGSFSTLEIQRTEQGDSAMYLCASSLTGGRTEAFFGQGTRLTVV.

This chain links TRBV6-1 with TRBJ2-7; D may be TRBD1 (6 bases). Trimming stripped 0 bases from V and 4 bases from J, with 10 bases between. The CDR3 is 14 residues long. The germline V gene encodes CDR1 MNHNS and CDR2 SASEGT. In DNA form, the CDR3 reads TGTGCCAGCAGTGAAGCATCCAGGGGATACGAGCAGTACGTC. This gives the protein CASSEASRGYEQYV.

The rearrangement links TRBV27 to TRBJ1-2, with 7 nucleotides matching TRBD1. CDR3 size: 14 residues. Unmatched junction bases numbered 8, after V lost 6 bases and J lost 4 bases. The germline V gene encodes CDR1 MNHEY and CDR2 SMNVEV (reference sequence). CDR3 coding DNA: TGTGCCAGCAGCTACAGGGGTGGGACCTATGGCTACACCTTC. Its translation is CASSYRGGTYGYTF.

This rearrangement joins TRBV5-1 to TRBJ2-2; 8 bases match TRBD1. The germline CDR1 and CDR2 sequences are SGHRS and YFSETQ. The V segment lost 3 bases and the J segment 4 bases; nucleotides outside the gene matches: 2. The CDR3 sequence is 14 residues long. The CDR3 bases are TGCGCCAGCAGCTCAGGACAGGGCACCGGGGAGCTGTTTTTT. Translating it yields CASSSGQGTGELFF.

The J gene is TRBJ1-4, the V gene TRBV6-4; D perhaps matches TRBD1 (5 bases). This CDR3 comprises 13 residues. V dropped 0 bases and J dropped 10 bases, with 9 bases sitting between them. Per germline, CDR1 MRHNA and CDR2 SNTAGT. CDR3 residues: CASSDSGGGKLFF. DNA of the CDR3: TGTGCCAGCAGTGACTCAGGCGGGGGAAAACTGTTTTTT.

The J gene is TRBJ2-2, the V gene TRBV9, with TRBD1 matching 11 bases. V lost 4 bases and J lost 2; bases outside the gene matches: 10. The germline CDR1 and CDR2 sequences are SGDLS and YYNGEE. This CDR3 region has 18 residues. This CDR3 reads CASSIFGTGGINTGELFF. DNA for the CDR3: TGTGCCAGCAGCATTTTCGGGACAGGGGGAATAAACACCGGGGAGCTGTTTTTT.

V usage is TRBV5-1 and J usage is TRBJ2-1, with TRBD2 as a possible D gene (6 bases). CDR1 and CDR2 from the germline V gene are SGHRS and YFSETQ. CDR3 length: 15 residues. V shed 0 bases and J shed 0 bases, with 7 bases lying between them. In DNA form, the CDR3 reads TGCGCCAGCAGCTTGGTGGGGGGCTCCTACAATGAGCAGTTCTTC. This sequence encodes CASSLVGGSYNEQFF.

The rearrangement joins TRBV6-2 or TRBV6-3 to TRBJ1-4; D not resolved. The germline V and J ends were trimmed by 2 bases and 5 bases, with 15 bases remaining between them. CDR3 size: 16 residues. Germline CDR1 and CDR2: MNHEY and SVGEGT. The CDR3 is CASSYDFADLNEKLFF. In DNA form, the CDR3 reads TGTGCCAGCAGTTACGACTTCGCGGACTTGAATGAAAAACTGTTTTTT.

The V call is TRBV6-4, the J call TRBJ1-2; TRBD1 agrees at 9 bases. The CDR3 extends over 15 amino acids. CDR1 is MRHNA and CDR2 is SNTAGT in the germline V gene. V trimming: 6 bases; J trimming: 4 bases; junction bases outside the gene matches: 9. CDR3 bases: TGTGCCAGCAGAGCTATACAGGGGGCGGGCTATGGCTACACCTTC. Translation gives CASRAIQGAGYGYTF.

This chain connects TRBV24-1 to TRBJ2-5; possibly TRBD2 for D (5 bases). The CDR3 extends over 14 amino acids. Germline values: CDR1 KGHDR, CDR2 SFDVKD. Deletions cut 9 bases from V and 5 bases from J, with 18 bases between. The CDR3 coding sequence is TGTGCCACCTCGGACGGGAACTCCCTGGAGACCCAGTACTTC. It codes for CATSDGNSLETQYF.

The V gene is TRBV5-4, the J gene TRBJ2-5; 10 bases fit TRBD2. The germline V gene encodes CDR1 SGHNT and CDR2 YYREEE (reference sequence). The junction had 3 bases not matched to a gene; V was cut back by 2 bases and J by 5 bases. This CDR3 has 14 residues. For the CDR3, the DNA is TGTGCCAGCAGCTTTAAAGCGGGGGGGGAGACCCAGTACTTC. Its protein product is CASSFKAGGETQYF.

This clone appeared many times. The chain has TRBV6-1 and TRBJ1-3; 10 bases map to TRBD1. Trimming at V came to 2 bases and at J to 4 bases, leaving 8 bases not matched to a gene. Germline V gives CDR1 MNHNS, CDR2 SASEGT. This CDR3 is 17 amino acids long. CDR3 bases: TGTGCCAGCAGTGAACCAGGCGGGACAGGGGCCGGAAACACCATATATTTT. Encoded protein: CASSEPGGTGAGNTIYF.

The chain joins TRBV7-9 to TRBJ2-7; possible D gene TRBD1, 6 bases. V gave up 5 bases and J gave up 10 bases, with 24 bases separating them. This CDR3 comprises 15 residues. The germline gives CDR1 SEHNR, CDR2 FQNEAQ (reference sequence). The CDR3 sequence: CASSLTTSHTGRQYF. CDR3 DNA: TGTGCCAGCAGCCTAACCACCAGCCATACAGGGCGACAGTACTTC.

The V call is TRBV9, the J call TRBJ2-3; 10 positions match TRBD2. This CDR3 contains 15 residues. CDR1 is SGDLS, CDR2 YYNGEE, per germline. J was trimmed by 9 bases and V by 0 bases; bases with no gene match: 7. Here the CDR3 DNA reads TGTGCCAGCAGCGTAGGTAGCGGGGGGCCTTGGACGCAGTATTTT. Protein: CASSVGSGGPWTQYF.